The TCR delta chain described here comes from a study of γδ T cells in repeated Plasmodium falciparum infection. Germline loops: CDR1 GEAIGNYY, CDR2 EKD. The CDR3 has 14 amino acids. V was clipped by 3 bases and J by 2 bases; unmatched bases: 3. Bulk repertoires came from Vgamma9/Vdelta2+ or Vdelta2-negative gammadelta T cells flow-sorted from PBMC. This clone was counted ten times or more. TCRdb reanalyzed the multiplex PCR reads using CATT. Of some 51,000 delta-chain clones listed, roughly 2% are singletons. This chain joins TRDV2 and TRDJ1; the match to TRDD3 covers 9 bases. The clonotype was recovered from a pool of human donors (malaria-infected and uninfected, not separated). Sequenced material: gamma-delta T cells from blood. DNA for the CDR3: TGTGCCTGTGACGGGCTGGGGGATACCGATAAACTCATCTTT. Its translation is CACDGLGDTDKLIF.